This T cell receptor (beta chain) was captured in a study of blood T cells in healthy people across ages. Whole-study findings and limits: Roughly linear declines in TCR beta diversity per million T cells occurred with age.

This clonotype has a handful of counts. Its antigen is still unknown. At least 5 micrograms of total RNA were extracted per sample. Alongside a J-beta primer mix, a sample-barcoded 5' primer served in a second PCR lasting roughly 6 to 11 cycles. A single record per CDR3 protein comes from TCRdb applying MiXCR to the 5' RACE reads. The table lists 700,000 or so distinct CDR3 sequences, roughly 20% of them singletons. CDR1 DFQATT and CDR2 SNEGSKA come from the germline V gene (reference sequence). The length of the CDR3 is 13 residues. V was cut by 6 bases and J by 0 bases, with 12 bases left in between.

The genes are TRBV20-1 and TRBJ2-7; perhaps TRBD1 as D (5 bases). This TCR was sampled from a man aged 65 to 85 in good health. Sequencing input: blood. The chain's CDR3 is CSARTRFSYEQYF. The CDR3, as DNA: TGCAGTGCCCGGACACGTTTCTCCTACGAGCAGTACTTC.